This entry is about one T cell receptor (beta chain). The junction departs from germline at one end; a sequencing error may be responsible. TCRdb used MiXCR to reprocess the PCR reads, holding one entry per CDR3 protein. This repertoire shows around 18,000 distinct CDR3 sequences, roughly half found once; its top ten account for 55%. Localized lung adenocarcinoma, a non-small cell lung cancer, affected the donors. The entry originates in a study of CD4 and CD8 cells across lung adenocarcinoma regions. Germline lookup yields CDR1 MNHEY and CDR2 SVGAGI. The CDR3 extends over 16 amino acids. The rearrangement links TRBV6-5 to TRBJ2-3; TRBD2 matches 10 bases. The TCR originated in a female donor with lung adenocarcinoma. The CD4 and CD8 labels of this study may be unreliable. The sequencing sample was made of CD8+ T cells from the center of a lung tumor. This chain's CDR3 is CASRLAGGGATDTQYF. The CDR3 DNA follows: TGTGCCAGCCGTTTAGCGGGGGGAGGGGCCACAGATACGCAGTATTTC.